This note documents a single T cell receptor (beta chain) sequence. The data were obtained in a study of blood T cell repertoires in COVID-19. Study background: The origin of the acute and convalescent COVID-19 samples was the United States, Italy and Spain. Sources were T cells, B-cell-depleted T cells, or PBMCs; the material itself was cDNA or gDNA.

The V gene end was trimmed by 3 bases and the J gene end by 11 bases; junction bases not matched to a gene: 4. The germline gives CDR1 SGHDT, CDR2 YYEEEE. The CDR3 sequence is 11 residues long. All enrollees were roughly 18 to 100 years old and from roughly 26 US areas. The recovered donors of Cohort 3 showed two negative PCRs, clearance, or symptom resolution. Profiling relied on immunoSEQ multiplex PCR, and the TCRdb table lists in-frame clones only, not all of them. The sample yields around 210,000 clones, roughly nine tenths seen once. This clonotype was sampled from a woman in her late teens or twenties who had recovered from COVID-19. The rearrangement uses TRBV5-6 and TRBJ1-1; 7 bases map to TRBD1. Input material: PBMCs or T cells enriched from blood (not recorded which). In nucleotides, the CDR3 is TGTGCCAGCAGCTACAGGGGTTCGGCTTTCTTT. Amino acids: CASSYRGSAFF.